Listed here are 30 T cell receptor beta chains from one sample, sequenced in a study of T-cell reconstitution after alpha-beta-depleted transplantation in children. It was with unique molecular identifiers that the TCRbeta library was prepared. In TCRdb, the PCR reads were re-called with MiXCR into one record per CDR3 protein. The data hold some 550,000 distinct CDR3 sequences, with approximately 16% observed a single time. This material consisted of PBMCs from the stem cell graft donor, taken from the stem cell graft. These receptor sequences come from a human donor who donated a stem cell graft to a child with acute lymphoblastic leukemia.

This sequence joins TRBV9 and TRBJ1-6; 9 positions match TRBD1. Germline assignment: CDR1 SGDLS and CDR2 YYNGEE. CDR3 size: 15 residues. Losses at the gene ends were 3 bases for V and 5 bases for J; bases not matched to a gene: 3. Here the CDR3 DNA reads TGTGCCAGCAGCGGGGGACAGGGAAATAATTCACCCCTCCACTTT. It yields the protein CASSGGQGNNSPLHF. The full variable domain, rest sourced from reference TRBV9 and TRBJ1-6, is DSGVTQTPKHLITATGQRVTLRCSPRSGDLSVYWYQQSLDQGLQFLIQYYNGEERAKGNILERFSAQQFPDLHSELNLSSLELGDSALYFCASSGGQGNNSPLHFGNGTRLTVT.

V gene TRBV5-6 combines with J gene TRBJ2-7; 10 nucleotides agree with TRBD1. CDR1 is SGHDT and CDR2 is YYEEEE in the germline V gene. The CDR3 spans 14 residues. V lost 4 bases to trimming and J lost 7 bases; unmatched junction nucleotides: 8. CDR3 DNA sequence: TGTGCCAGCAGCACCGGGACAGGGGTTTGGGAGCAGTACTTC. It codes for CASSTGTGVWEQYF.

The chain employs TRBV27 and TRBJ1-1; possible D gene TRBD1, 6 bases. Trimming shortened V by 6 bases and J by 1 base, and 9 bases separated the two germline ends. This CDR3 is 13 amino acids long. The V gene's germline CDR1 is MNHEY and CDR2 SMNVEV (reference sequence). Here the CDR3 DNA reads TGTGCCAGCAGGAAACAGGGGAACACTGAAGCTTTCTTT. It is translated as CASRKQGNTEAFF.

The chain is built from TRBV25-1 and TRBJ2-2, with TRBD2 matching 10 bases. Per the germline V gene, CDR1 is MGHDK and CDR2 is SYGVNS. V was pared by 2 bases and J by 5 bases, with 17 bases of the junction left unmatched. The length of the CDR3 is 20 residues. DNA for the CDR3: TGTGCCAGCAGTGAAGGCCGTTCTCGGGCTAGCGGGAGTAAGACCGGGGAGCTGTTTTTT. This translates into CASSEGRSRASGSKTGELFF.

The V call is TRBV5-4, the J call TRBJ2-1; TRBD2 aligns across 11 bases. The ends lost 5 bases at V and 4 bases at J; junction bases unmatched: 5. The CDR3 loop spans 15 amino acids. Germline V gene lookup returns CDR1 SGHNT and CDR2 YYREEE (reference sequence). CDR3 in DNA: TGTGCCAGCAGTTTTACTAGCGGGGGATACAATGAGCAGTTCTTC. It translates to CASSFTSGGYNEQFF.

This chain joins TRBV30 and TRBJ2-7; no firm D call. Trimming cost V 4 bases and J 4 bases, with 5 bases left between them. The germline gives CDR1 GTSNPN, CDR2 SVGIG (reference sequence). CDR3 length equals 10 residues. CDR3 amino acids: CAWKGYEQYF. The DNA of the CDR3 is TGTGCCTGGAAAGGGTACGAGCAGTACTTC. Full variable domain (rest looked up from reference TRBV30 and TRBJ2-7): SQTIHQWPATLVQPVGSPLSLECTVEGTSNPNLYWYRQAAGRGLQLLFYSVGIGQISSEVPQNLSASRPQDRQFILSSKKLLLSDSGFYLCAWKGYEQYFGPGTRLTVT.

This clonotype was counted between two and nine times. The chain has TRBV15 and TRBJ2-5; TRBD2 is a possible D gene (6 bases). There are 17 residues in the CDR3. With 4 bases removed from V and 4 bases from J, the gap between germline ends came to 22 bases. The germline V gene has CDR1 LNHNV and CDR2 YYDKDF (reference sequence). CDR3 sequence (DNA): TGTGCCACCAGCAAATTTCCGGGAGCAATAGCAGGAGAGACCCAGTACTTC. This encodes CATSKFPGAIAGETQYF.

The chain has TRBV6-2 or TRBV6-3 and TRBJ2-1; D call uncertain. The CDR3 runs 15 residues. The germline V gene has CDR1 MNHEY and CDR2 SVGEGT. With 2 bases removed from V and 7 bases from J, the gap between germline ends came to 15 bases. The CDR3: CASSYRLSTPNEQFF. DNA of the CDR3: TGTGCCAGCAGTTACCGCCTGTCGACGCCAAATGAGCAGTTCTTC.

In this sample, this clonotype turned up a few times. The chain uses TRBV7-9 and TRBJ2-3, with D unresolved. Trimming stripped 5 bases from V and 2 bases from J, with 14 bases between. This CDR3 has 15 residues. Germline lookup yields CDR1 SEHNR and CDR2 FQNEAQ (reference sequence). CDR3 nucleotide sequence: TGTGCCAGCAGCCCAGCAGGCATCAACACAGATACGCAGTATTTT. Amino acids: CASSPAGINTDTQYF.

The chain carries TRBV12-3 or TRBV12-4 and TRBJ2-7; no definite D call. The germline V and J ends were trimmed by 2 bases and 7 bases, with 12 bases remaining between them. The CDR3 has 13 amino acids. In nucleotides, the CDR3 is TGTGCCAGCAGTTTATCCCTGGATGGAGAGCAGTACTTC. Protein sequence: CASSLSLDGEQYF.

This clonotype has just one count. J is TRBJ2-7 and V is TRBV27; D ambiguous. This CDR3 is built from 14 residues. Between the trimmed V and J ends, which lost 1 base and 3 bases, there was a span of 10 bases. Germline-derived CDR1 and CDR2 are MNHEY and SMNVEV (reference sequence). The CDR3 region has the DNA TGTGCCAGCAGTTTATGGAGTAGGAGCTACGAGCAGTACTTC. Protein: CASSLWSRSYEQYF.

This clonotype was recorded a few times. The chain combines TRBV9 with TRBJ2-3; no clear D. This CDR3 region has 16 residues. Trimming left V 2 bases short and J 0 bases short, with 13 bases between. Germline loops: CDR1 SGDLS, CDR2 YYNGEE. CDR3: CASSVSPVSSTDTQYF. Written as DNA, the CDR3 is TGTGCCAGCAGCGTTTCCCCAGTGTCTAGCACAGATACGCAGTATTTT.

This chain links TRBV12-3 or TRBV12-4 with TRBJ2-1; 13 nucleotides agree with TRBD2. There are 18 residues in the CDR3. Germline trimming cut 7 bases from V and 5 bases from J; bases unmatched to any gene: 14. CDR3 nucleotide sequence: TGTGCCAGCACGTTTGGGGGGGTGGGGACTAGCGGGGACAATGAGCAGTTCTTC. It is translated as CASTFGGVGTSGDNEQFF.

This chain links TRBV15 with TRBJ2-1; no clear D gene. Germline CDR1 reads LNHNV; CDR2 reads YYDKDF (reference sequence). V was cut by 3 bases and J by 9 bases, with 12 bases left in between. This CDR3 has 13 amino acids. In nucleotides, the CDR3 is TGTGCCACCAGCAGGGGCGATGGCCTTGAGCAGTTCTTC. The encoded protein is CATSRGDGLEQFF.

This clonotype came up a few times. The gene calls are TRBV2 and TRBJ2-1; no firm D call. The CDR3 sequence is 15 residues long. V shed 0 bases and J shed 8 bases, with 14 bases lying between them. The germline V gene encodes CDR1 SNHLY and CDR2 FYNNEI. The CDR3 here is CASSEATWEVDEQFF. The DNA for the CDR3 is TGTGCCAGCAGTGAAGCAACGTGGGAAGTGGATGAGCAGTTCTTC.

This clonotype was seen more than once but under ten times. V usage is TRBV4-1 and J usage is TRBJ2-3, with 7 bases aligning to TRBD2. This CDR3 has 19 amino acids. Germline V gene lookup returns CDR1 MGHRA and CDR2 YSYEKL. J gave up 7 bases and V 1 base, and 20 bases lay outside the gene matches. CDR3 region: CASSQGATAPKLASYTQYF. Here the CDR3 DNA reads TGCGCCAGCAGCCAAGGAGCAACGGCGCCGAAACTAGCGTCTTATACGCAGTATTTT.

V and J are TRBV3-1 and TRBJ2-1; D is perhaps TRBD1 or TRBD2 (5 bases each). Trimming stripped 1 base from V and 2 bases from J, with 18 bases between. There are 18 residues in the CDR3. CDR1 is LGHDT, CDR2 YNNKEL, per germline (reference sequence). CDR3 DNA sequence: TGTGCCAGCAGCCAAGTATTTGGGCCGGGACCCACCTACAATGAGCAGTTCTTC. Translating it yields CASSQVFGPGPTYNEQFF.

This chain links TRBV7-3 with TRBJ2-7; TRBD1 matches 11 bases. This CDR3 is 17 amino acids long. Germline V lookup: CDR1 SGHTA, CDR2 FQGTGA. V dropped 5 bases and J dropped 4; count of bases not matched to a gene: 13. CDR3 sequence: CASSRTGGSRGVYEQYF. DNA for the CDR3: TGTGCCAGCAGCCGGACAGGGGGCTCTCGGGGAGTTTACGAGCAGTACTTC.

The chain recombines TRBV29-1 with TRBJ2-2, with 8 bases lining up with TRBD1. V lost 1 base and J lost 7; bases outside the gene matches: 11. CDR1 and CDR2 from the germline V gene are SQVTM and ANQGSEA. This CDR3 has 16 amino acids. CDR3 loop: CSVEALDRGMVGELFF. CDR3 sequence (DNA): TGCAGCGTTGAAGCCCTTGACAGGGGTATGGTCGGGGAGCTGTTTTTT.

This chain's CDR3 is CATSRTVAKNIQYF. CDR3 nucleotide sequence: TGTGCCACATCCCGAACAGTAGCCAAAAACATTCAGTACTTC. The V and J genes are TRBV7-8 and TRBJ2-4; no definite D call. Trimming took 10 bases from V and 0 from J, leaving 13 bases between them. CDR1 and CDR2 from the germline V gene are SGHVS and FQNEAQ. The CDR3 sequence is 14 residues long.

The chain joins TRBV20-1 to TRBJ2-3, with D perhaps matching TRBD2 (5 bases). CDR3 length: 15 residues. V lost 5 bases, J lost 6 bases, and 21 bases lay in between. The V gene's germline CDR1 is DFQATT and CDR2 SNEGSKA (reference sequence). The CDR3 spells CSAGNLPPWRDTQYF. In DNA, the CDR3 is TGCAGTGCTGGCAATCTCCCCCCTTGGAGGGATACGCAGTATTTT.

This clonotype has only a few counts. The chain combines TRBV5-6 with TRBJ1-2, with D tentatively TRBD1 (6 bases). The V gene's germline CDR1 is SGHDT and CDR2 YYEEEE. CDR3 size: 14 residues. Trimming cost V 0 bases and J 4 bases, with 10 bases left between them. CDR3 loop: CASSLEQGTYGYTF. The DNA of the CDR3 is TGTGCCAGCAGCTTGGAACAGGGAACCTATGGCTACACCTTC.

This chain uses TRBV29-1 with TRBJ1-1; the D gene is possibly TRBD1 (5 bases). The CDR3 contains 13 residues. V lost 6 bases and J 5 bases, leaving 16 bases between the germline ends. The germline CDR1 and CDR2 sequences are SQVTM and ANQGSEA. CDR3: CSVGTGQRTEAFF. The CDR3 nucleotides are TGCAGCGTGGGTACGGGGCAAAGGACTGAAGCTTTCTTT.

The table lists this clonotype with a few counts. This sequence joins TRBV20-1 and TRBJ2-1; D is perhaps TRBD2 (5 bases). Looked up from germline, CDR1 is DFQATT and CDR2 is SNEGSKA (reference sequence). CDR3 size: 15 residues. V dropped 3 bases and J dropped 4 bases, with 16 bases sitting between them. The CDR3: CSASGRTSGYNEQFF. CDR3 coding DNA: TGCAGTGCTAGTGGACGCACTAGTGGATACAATGAGCAGTTCTTC.

This clonotype was seen a handful of times. This CDR3 is CASSSGGPEAFF. Here the CDR3 DNA reads TGCGCCAGCAGCTCAGGAGGGCCTGAAGCTTTCTTT. V usage is TRBV5-1 and J usage is TRBJ1-1, with D hard to call. Trimming removed 3 bases at V and 6 bases at J, with 9 bases between. Germline loops: CDR1 SGHRS, CDR2 YFSETQ. CDR3 size: 12 residues.

The chain uses TRBV4-1 and TRBJ2-3, with 11 bases aligning to TRBD2. Germline lookup yields CDR1 MGHRA and CDR2 YSYEKL. V shed 0 bases and J 2 bases; nucleotides not matched to a gene: 4. CDR3 size: 17 residues. The CDR3 DNA follows: TGCGCCAGCAGCCAAGAGGGTAGCGGGAGGGCCACAGATACGCAGTATTTT. Its translation is CASSQEGSGRATDTQYF.

The rearrangement links TRBV28 to TRBJ2-1; D remains ambiguous. The germline V gene encodes CDR1 MDHEN and CDR2 SYDVKM. CDR3 size: 14 residues. Trimming left V 5 bases short and J 8 bases short, with 16 bases between. Here the CDR3 reads CASSHGFGAYEQFF. The CDR3 DNA reads as TGTGCCAGCAGTCATGGGTTTGGCGCATATGAGCAGTTCTTC.

This clonotype was seen a few times. The genes are TRBV25-1 and TRBJ2-5; maybe TRBD2 (5 bases). Germline CDR1 and CDR2: MGHDK and SYGVNS. The CDR3 runs to 15 residues. V was shortened by 5 bases and J by 6 bases, with 19 bases between the two germline ends. CDR3: CASSRGGMGKKTQYF. DNA of the CDR3: TGTGCCAGCAGTCGAGGAGGAATGGGGAAAAAGACCCAGTACTTC. Complete variable domain (other parts from reference TRBV25-1 and TRBJ2-5): EADIYQTPRYLVIGTGKKITLECSQTMGHDKMYWYQQDPGMELHLIHYSYGVNSTEKGDLSSESTVSRIRTEHFPLTLESARPSHTSQYLCASSRGGMGKKTQYFGPGTRLLVL.

This clonotype was picked up a small number of times. The chain links TRBV4-1 to TRBJ2-1, with a tentative D call TRBD1 (6 bases). The CDR3 has 17 amino acids. CDR1 and CDR2 from the germline V gene are MGHRA and YSYEKL. Trimming took 1 base from V and 0 from J, leaving 13 bases between them. Here the CDR3 reads CASSQARQGTSYNEQFF. The CDR3 bases are TGCGCCAGCAGCCAAGCCCGGCAGGGGACCTCCTACAATGAGCAGTTCTTC.

V is TRBV5-1 and J is TRBJ2-2; TRBD1 matches 8 bases. V lost 4 bases, J lost 0 bases, and 5 bases stayed unmatched. Germline V gives CDR1 SGHRS, CDR2 YFSETQ. This CDR3 region has 16 residues. CDR3 amino acids: CASSTGQGPNTGELFF. For the CDR3, the DNA is TGCGCCAGCAGCACCGGACAGGGCCCGAACACCGGGGAGCTGTTTTTT. Combining the CDR3 with reference TRBV5-1 and TRBJ2-2 gives the whole variable domain KAGVTQTPRYLIKTRGQQVTLSCSPISGHRSVSWYQQTPGQGLQFLFEYFSETQRNKGNFPGRFSGRQFSNSRSEMNVSTLELGDSALYLCASSTGQGPNTGELFFGEGSRLTVL.